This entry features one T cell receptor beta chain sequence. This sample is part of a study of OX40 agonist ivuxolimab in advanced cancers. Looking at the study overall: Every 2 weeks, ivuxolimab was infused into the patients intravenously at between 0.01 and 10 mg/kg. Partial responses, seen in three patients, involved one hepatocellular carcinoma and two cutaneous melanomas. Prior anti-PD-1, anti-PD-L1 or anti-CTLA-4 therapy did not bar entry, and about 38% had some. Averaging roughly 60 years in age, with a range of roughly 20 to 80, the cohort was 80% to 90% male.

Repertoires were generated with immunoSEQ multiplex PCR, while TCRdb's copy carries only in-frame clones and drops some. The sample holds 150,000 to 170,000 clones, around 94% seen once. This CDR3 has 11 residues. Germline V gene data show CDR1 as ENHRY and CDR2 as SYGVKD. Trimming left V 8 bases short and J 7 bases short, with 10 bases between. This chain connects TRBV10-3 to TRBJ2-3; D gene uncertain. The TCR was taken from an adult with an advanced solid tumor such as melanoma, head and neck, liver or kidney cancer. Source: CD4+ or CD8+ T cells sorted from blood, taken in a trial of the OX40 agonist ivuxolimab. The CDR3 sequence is CAIEDGYTQYF. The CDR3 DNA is TGTGCCATCGAAGACGGTTATACGCAGTATTTT.